The clone carrying this T cell receptor beta chain was seen a few times. What it recognizes is unknown. This specimen comes from a study of cytomegalovirus exposure and HLA in healthy donors. Study-level results: As was reported, the classifier diagnosed cytomegalovirus status with high specificity and sensitivity.

Both 60 Vbeta primers and 13 Jbeta primers went into the PCR. The assay was immunoSEQ multiplex PCR, and TCRdb's table has in-frame clones only and misses some. The repertoire has under 200,000 clones, approximately 59% of them found once; the top ten carry 2.5% to 3%. Germline assignment: CDR1 SGHNT and CDR2 YYREEE (reference sequence). With V trimmed by 0 bases and J by 2 bases, 6 bases remained unmatched. This CDR3 is 16 amino acids long. The receptor's source is a man aged 40-55 years in good health and CMV-seronegative. Sequenced input: PBMCs. The chain combines TRBV5-4 with TRBJ2-3; 7 bases align to TRBD2. CDR3 residues: CASSLGAAGNTDTQYF. The CDR3 region has the DNA TGTGCCAGCAGCTTGGGAGCAGCGGGAAACACAGATACGCAGTATTTT.